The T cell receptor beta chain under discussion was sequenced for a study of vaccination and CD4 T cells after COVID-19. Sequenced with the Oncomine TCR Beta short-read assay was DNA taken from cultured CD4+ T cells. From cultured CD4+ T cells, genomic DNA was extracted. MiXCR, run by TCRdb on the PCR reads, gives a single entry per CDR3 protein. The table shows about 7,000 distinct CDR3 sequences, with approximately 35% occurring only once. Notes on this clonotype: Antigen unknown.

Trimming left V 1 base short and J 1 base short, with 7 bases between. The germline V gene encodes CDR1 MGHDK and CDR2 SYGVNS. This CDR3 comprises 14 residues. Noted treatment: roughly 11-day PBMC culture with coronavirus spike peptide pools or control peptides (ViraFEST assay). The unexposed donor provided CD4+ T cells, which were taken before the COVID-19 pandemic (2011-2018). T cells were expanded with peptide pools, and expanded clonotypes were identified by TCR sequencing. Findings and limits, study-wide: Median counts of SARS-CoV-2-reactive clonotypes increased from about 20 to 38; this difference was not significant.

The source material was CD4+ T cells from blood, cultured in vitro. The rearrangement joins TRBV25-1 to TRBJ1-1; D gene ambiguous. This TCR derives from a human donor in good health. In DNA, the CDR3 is TGTGCCAGCAGTGAATTACCAGGGAACACTGAAGCTTTCTTT. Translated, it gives CASSELPGNTEAFF.